The sample holds many counts of the clone carrying this TCR beta chain. Before being chosen for sequencing, patients had shown CD8+CD57+ cell expansion by flow cytometry. These data originate in a study of CD8+CD57+ T cells in acquired aplastic anemia. CDR1 is MNHNY, CDR2 SVGAGI, per germline (reference sequence). V was pared by 2 bases and J by 2 bases, with 6 bases between. The CDR3 is 13 residues long. Genomic DNA was employed as the template in profiling TCR beta VDJ and CDR3. From the reads, TCRdb called clonotypes with MiXCR, one entry per CDR3 protein. The table has more than 95,000 distinct CDR3 sequences, approximately 41% seen once.

The chain links TRBV6-6 to TRBJ1-1; D ambiguous. This TCR derives from a human donor with aplastic anemia. Sequences were obtained from sorted CD4+, CD8+, or CD8+CD57+ T cells (not recorded which) from PBMCs. The CDR3 nucleotides are TGTGCCAGCAGTTACCAGAGAAACACTGAAGCTTTCTTT. Residues: CASSYQRNTEAFF.